This is a list of T cell receptor beta chains from one sample in a study of blood T cell repertoires in COVID-19. Clones were read by immunoSEQ multiplex PCR, and TCRdb kept only the in-frame ones, dropping some. The data show fewer than 130,000 clones, 75% to 80% seen once. Sequencing input: peripheral blood. These receptors all stem from an elderly woman with active or convalescent COVID-19. CDR3s include the opening cysteine and the closing phenylalanine or tryptophan. The D gene is left open where the match is weak. Clone size, where shown, is once, few, many, or a class for clones that have expanded.

clone_size j_call v_call d_call cdr3_nt cdr3_aa
- TRBJ2-1 TRBV5-1 TRBD2 TGCGCCAGCAGCCGAAGACTAGCGACCAATGAGCAGTTCTTC CASSRRLATNEQFF
- TRBJ2-7 TRBV10-3 TRBD2 TGTGCCTCAGGGGACGAGCGGGAGGATTACGAGCAGTACTTC CASGDEREDYEQYF
- TRBJ2-2 TRBV7-2 TRBD2 TGTGCCAGCAGCCGGCAAGGCGGGAGGGCCGGGGAGCTGTTTTTT CASSRQGGRAGELFF
- TRBJ2-5 TRBV18 TRBD2 TGTGCCAGCTCACCGGGACTAGCCGAGACCCAGTACTTC CASSPGLAETQYF
- TRBJ2-2 TRBV7-3 - TGTGCCAGCAGCTTAAGGCCAGGCCGAACCGGGGAGCTGTTTTTT CASSLRPGRTGELFF
- TRBJ1-2 TRBV6-1 - TGTGCCAGCAGTGAGCGGGGGTATGGCTACACCTTC CASSERGYGYTF
- TRBJ1-2 TRBV6-1 TRBD1 TGTGCCAGCAGTGCAAACACAGGGGGCGGGAACTATGGCTACACCTTC CASSANTGGGNYGYTF
- TRBJ2-2 TRBV7-3 TRBD2 TGTGCCAGCAGCTTAAGGTCTAGCGGGACCGGGGAGCTGTTTTTT CASSLRSSGTGELFF
- TRBJ1-3 TRBV18 - TGTGCCAGCTCACCATATACGAGCTCTGGAAACACCATATATTTT CASSPYTSSGNTIYF
many TRBJ2-4 TRBV4-3 TRBD2 TGCGCCAGCAGCCGCGCGCTGCGGGGGTTAGCCAAAAACATTCAGTACTTC CASSRALRGLAKNIQYF
- TRBJ2-3 TRBV7-3 - TGTGCCAGCAGCCCGGGGGGCGGGAGCACAGATACGCAGTATTTT CASSPGGGSTDTQYF
once TRBJ1-2 TRBV7-2 - TGTGCCAGCAGCTTAGTGGTGGGAGGTAATGGCTACACCTTC CASSLVVGGNGYTF
- TRBJ2-7 TRBV30 TRBD2 TGTGCCTGGAGTAATGGCGGGAGGTACGAGCAGTACTTC CAWSNGGRYEQYF
- TRBJ1-4 TRBV4-1 - TGCGCCAGCAGCCAAGTGCGGGGCCCCAACGAAAAACTGTTTTTT CASSQVRGPNEKLFF
- TRBJ1-2 TRBV4-3 - TGCGCCAGCAGCCCAGGAGGGATCTATGGCTACACCTTC CASSPGGIYGYTF
few TRBJ2-1 TRBV5-4 TRBD2 TGTGCCAGCAGCACGGCTAAAAGCGGGAGGGCCCGTCGTTCTGAGCAGTTCTTC CASSTAKSGRARRSEQFF
- TRBJ2-7 TRBV5-4 TRBD2 TGTGCCAGCAGACGGGGACTAGCGGGAACCCTAGACTACGAGCAGTACTTC CASRRGLAGTLDYEQYF
once TRBJ2-1 TRBV7-8 TRBD2 TGTGCCAGCAGCTTAGTGAGCGGGAGTTGGAATGAGCAGTTCTTC CASSLVSGSWNEQFF
- TRBJ2-7 TRBV28 TRBD1 TGTGCCAGCAGTAACACAGGGGGCAGGTACTTC CASSNTGGRYF
- TRBJ1-2 TRBV5-1 - TGCGCCAGCGGTCCCTGGGGGCCGGACTATGGCTACACCTTC CASGPWGPDYGYTF
- TRBJ2-5 TRBV5-4 TRBD2 TGTGCCAGCAGCACCGGACTAGCGGGAGAGTGGGAGACCCAGTACTTC CASSTGLAGEWETQYF
- TRBJ2-5 TRBV7-2 TRBD2 TGTGCCAGCAGCCACAACCCAGCGGGATTGGAGGCGGAAGAGACCCAGTACTTC CASSHNPAGLEAEETQYF
few TRBJ1-3 TRBV5-4 - TGTGCCAGCACCAACGACCTCGGAAACAGCAACACCATATATTTT CASTNDLGNSNTIYF
once TRBJ2-1 TRBV7-3 TRBD2 TGTGCCAGCAGTCACCTAGCGGGAGGTTCCTACAATGAGCAGTTCTTC CASSHLAGGSYNEQFF
- TRBJ2-3 TRBV5-1 TRBD1 TGCGCCAGCAGCAGGGACAGGGCGACAGATACGCAGTATTTT CASSRDRATDTQYF
- TRBJ1-2 TRBV28 - TGTGCCAGCAGCCCCGGGATTTTCTATGGCTACACCTTC CASSPGIFYGYTF
- TRBJ2-7 TRBV4-1 TRBD1 TGCGCCAGCAGCCAAGATATAGGACAGGGCATCTACGAGCAGTACTTC CASSQDIGQGIYEQYF
once TRBJ2-2 TRBV6-5 TRBD2 TGTGCCAGTCAACGGGGAGGGGCATTAACCGGGGAGCTGTTTTTT CASQRGGALTGELFF
- TRBJ2-1 TRBV2 - TGTGCCAGCAGTGAAGCGCTTCGGAGGGAGTTTGTTGGTGAGCAGTTCTTC CASSEALRREFVGEQFF
- TRBJ2-3 TRBV7-9 TRBD2 TGTGCCAGCAGCCGGAGGGTCGGACTAGCGACAGATACGCAGTATTTT CASSRRVGLATDTQYF
- TRBJ2-1 TRBV5-1 TRBD1 TGCGCCAGCAGCCTAGGACAGGGCGCGTACAATGAGCAGTTCTTC CASSLGQGAYNEQFF
- TRBJ2-3 TRBV4-2 TRBD2 TGTGCCAGCAGCCAAGAGGGCACTAGCGGCACAGATACGCAGTATTTT CASSQEGTSGTDTQYF
few TRBJ2-1 TRBV27 TRBD2 TGTGCCAGCAGTTCCGGGACTAGCAACTACAATGAGCAGTTCTTC CASSSGTSNYNEQFF
few TRBJ1-4 TRBV30 - TGTGCCTGGACGGGGGTTAATGAAAAACTGTTTTTT CAWTGVNEKLFF
- TRBJ1-2 TRBV7-8 - TGTGCCAGCAGCTTAGCGCTAAGCGTTTCTAACTATGGCTACACCTTC CASSLALSVSNYGYTF
once TRBJ1-2 TRBV3-1/TRBV3-2 TRBD1 TGTGCCAGCAGCGATAGGGCAGGGGGCGAATGGTATGGCTACACCTTC CASSDRAGGEWYGYTF
- TRBJ2-7 TRBV11-2 - TGTGCCAGCAGCATCCATTCCTCCTACGAGCAGTACTTC CASSIHSSYEQYF
- TRBJ2-2 TRBV4-2 - TGTGCCAGCAGCTCACAGACCACCGGGGAGCTGTTTTTT CASSSQTTGELFF
- TRBJ1-1 TRBV7-2 - TGTGCCAGCAGCACAAACCCAACGGCAGGGGACACTGAAGCTTTCTTT CASSTNPTAGDTEAFF
- TRBJ2-7 TRBV5-5 TRBD1 TGTGCCAGCAGCTTGGAGATCCCGGGACAGGGGGACAACGAGCAGTACTTC CASSLEIPGQGDNEQYF
- TRBJ1-2 TRBV18 TRBD1 TGTGCCAGCTCACCGACTGTAGACAGGGTCAAAGGCTACACCTTC CASSPTVDRVKGYTF
- TRBJ2-1 TRBV30 - TGTGCCTGGAGTCCCCGGTTCGGTGAGCAGTTCTTC CAWSPRFGEQFF
- TRBJ2-2 TRBV18 - TGTGCCAGCTCACCCTGGTTTAGCGGGAACACCGGGGAGCTGTTTTTT CASSPWFSGNTGELFF
- TRBJ2-7 TRBV23-1 TRBD1 TGCGCCAGCAGTCAATCGGTCGGACAGGGGTCGACCGACCTCTACGAGCAGTACTTC CASSQSVGQGSTDLYEQYF
many TRBJ2-3 TRBV4-1 - TGCGCCAGCAGCCCCAGGGGATTGGGAGCAGATACGCAGTATTTT CASSPRGLGADTQYF
- TRBJ1-4 TRBV30 - TGTGCCTGGAAGCGAGACAGCGAAAAACTGTTTTTT CAWKRDSEKLFF
- TRBJ2-4 TRBV7-8 TRBD2 TGTGCCAGCAGCTTAGCTGTGGTAGCGGGAGTGAGGTTAGCCAAAAACATTCAGTACTTC CASSLAVVAGVRLAKNIQYF
- TRBJ2-3 TRBV2 - TGTGCCAGCAGTGACCGTTTAGCGACTCTCATCACAGATACGCAGTATTTT CASSDRLATLITDTQYF
- TRBJ1-4 TRBV5-4 TRBD1 TGTGCCAGCAGCTGGACAGGATCTAATGAAAAACTGTTTTTT CASSWTGSNEKLFF
- TRBJ1-5 TRBV3-1/TRBV3-2 - TGTGCCAGCAGCCAAGATTGGAGGATTCCCCAGGGGAGAAGGCATCAGCCCCAGCATTTT CASSQDWRIPQGRRHQPQHF